These 7 T cell receptor beta chains came from one sample sequenced in a study of immune evolution from preneoplasia to lung adenocarcinoma. Assay: immunoSEQ multiplex PCR; the TCRdb copy retains only in-frame clones and omits some. The table records 9,500 or so clones, approximately 78% of them present only once. The sequenced material came from FFPE minimally invasive lung adenocarcinoma tissue. Source of these receptors: a person aged 65 to 85 with lung adenocarcinoma.

The rearrangement uses TRBV30 and TRBJ1-1; D gene ambiguous. CDR3 length equals 13 residues. The germline V and J ends were trimmed by 3 bases and 1 base, with 9 bases remaining between them. From germline, CDR1 is GTSNPN and CDR2 SVGIG (reference sequence). Written as DNA, the CDR3 is TGTGCCTGGAGACCGACACCGAACACTGAAGCTTTCTTT. Its protein is CAWRPTPNTEAFF.

The chain has TRBV6-1 and TRBJ2-1, with a possible D match to TRBD2 (6 bases). CDR1 is MNHNS, CDR2 SASEGT, per germline. The CDR3 length is 15 residues. V lost 4 bases and J lost 3, with 13 bases in between. Written as DNA, the CDR3 is TGTGCCAGCAGTGTAGTGGGGGAGGTCTACAATGAGCAGTTCTTC. Translated: CASSVVGEVYNEQFF.

The chain combines TRBV7-2 with TRBJ1-4; D not resolved. The CDR3 contains 15 residues. The germline V gene encodes CDR1 SGHTA and CDR2 FQGNSA. Trimming removed 5 bases from V and 0 bases from J, with 10 bases in between. CDR3 region: CASSPGPSTNEKLFF. As DNA, the CDR3 is TGTGCCAGCAGCCCCGGGCCCTCAACTAATGAAAAACTGTTTTTT. Full variable domain (missing parts from reference TRBV7-2 and TRBJ1-4): GAGVSQSPSNKVTEKGKDVELRCDPISGHTALYWYRQSLGQGLEFLIYFQGNSAPDKSGLPSDRFSAERTGGSVSTLTIQRTQQEDSAVYLCASSPGPSTNEKLFFGSGTQLSVL.

The chain uses TRBV6-4 and TRBJ2-6; no clear D gene. This CDR3 has 14 amino acids. V lost 2 bases to trimming and J lost 0 bases, with 2 bases between them. Germline CDR1 MRHNA, CDR2 SNTAGT. The CDR3 nucleotides are TGTGCCAGCAGTGACGACTCTGGGGCCAACGTCCTGACTTTC. Encoded protein: CASSDDSGANVLTF.

For this clone: The junction departs from the called germline gene at one end, perhaps through a read error. The gene calls are TRBV28 and TRBJ1-2; D not certain. The CDR3 consists of 13 residues. CDR1 is MDHEN and CDR2 is SYDVKM in the germline V gene. As DNA, the CDR3 is TGTGCCAGCAGGGCTCTAGTTCACTACGGCTACACCTTC. Translated, it gives CASRALVHYGYTF.

Comments on this clone: At one end, the junction sequence differs from germline, possibly due to a read error. The chain combines TRBV13 with TRBJ2-2; the match to TRBD1 covers 10 bases. CDR1 PRHDT and CDR2 FYEKMQ come from the germline V gene (reference sequence). This CDR3 spans 15 amino acids. The CDR3 DNA reads TGTGCTAGCAGCCTAAGGGACAGGGGACCCGGGGAGCTGTTTTTT. This sequence encodes CASSLRDRGPGELFF.

For the CDR3, the DNA is TGTGCCAGTAGTGGGTTGTTGTACACAGATACGCAGTATTTT. Encoded protein: CASSGLLYTDTQYF. The rearrangement uses TRBV19 and TRBJ2-3; D is uncertain. Germline V gives CDR1 LNHDA, CDR2 SQIVND (reference sequence). Trimming cost V 5 bases and J 2 bases, with 11 bases left between them. The CDR3 has 14 amino acids.